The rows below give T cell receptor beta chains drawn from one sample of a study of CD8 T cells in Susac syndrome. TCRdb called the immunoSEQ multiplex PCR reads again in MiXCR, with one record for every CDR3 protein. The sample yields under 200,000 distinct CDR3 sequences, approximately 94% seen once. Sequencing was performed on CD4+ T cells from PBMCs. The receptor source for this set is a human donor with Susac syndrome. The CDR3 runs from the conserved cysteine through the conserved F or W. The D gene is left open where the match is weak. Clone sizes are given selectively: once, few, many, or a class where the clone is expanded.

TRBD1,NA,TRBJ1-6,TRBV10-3,CAIGVQGANSPLHF,TGTGCCATCGGGGTTCAGGGGGCTAATTCACCCCTCCACTTT
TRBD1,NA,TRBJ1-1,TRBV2,CASRFQGGHTEAFF,TGTGCCAGCAGATTCCAGGGGGGGCACACTGAAGCTTTCTTT
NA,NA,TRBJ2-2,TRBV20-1,CSARWANTGELFF,TGCAGTGCTAGATGGGCGAACACCGGGGAGCTGTTTTTT
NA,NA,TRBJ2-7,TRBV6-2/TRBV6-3,CASSYARSEQYF,TGTGCCAGCAGTTACGCCAGGAGCGAGCAGTACTTC
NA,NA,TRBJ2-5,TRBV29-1,CSVEDRWGGEETQYF,TGCAGCGTTGAAGATCGGTGGGGGGGCGAGGAGACCCAGTACTTC
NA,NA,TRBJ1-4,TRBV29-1,CSVEEELNEKLFF,TGCAGCGTTGAGGAAGAGCTTAATGAAAAACTGTTTTTT
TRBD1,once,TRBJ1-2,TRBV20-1,CSTQGATNYGYTF,TGCAGTACTCAGGGGGCCACTAACTATGGCTACACCTTC
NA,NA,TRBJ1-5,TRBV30,CAWSEGIYSNQPQHF,TGTGCCTGGAGTGAGGGGATTTATAGCAATCAGCCCCAGCATTTT
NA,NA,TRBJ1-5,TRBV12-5,CASGLGPRGQPQHF,TGTGCTAGTGGTCTGGGACCGAGGGGTCAGCCCCAGCATTTT
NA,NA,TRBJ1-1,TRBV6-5,CASSPGGLRTEAFF,TGTGCCAGCAGTCCCGGGGGACTAAGGACTGAAGCTTTCTTT
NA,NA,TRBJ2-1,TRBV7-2,CASSLEAGYNEQFF,TGTGCCAGCAGCTTAGAAGCGGGTTACAATGAGCAGTTCTTC
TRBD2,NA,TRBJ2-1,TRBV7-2,CASSPGLAKNEQFF,TGTGCCAGCAGCCCCGGACTAGCGAAGAATGAGCAGTTCTTC
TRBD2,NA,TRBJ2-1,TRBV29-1,CSVEGLLGLAASSYNEQFF,TGCAGCGTTGAAGGTCTTCTGGGACTAGCGGCCAGCTCCTACAATGAGCAGTTCTTC
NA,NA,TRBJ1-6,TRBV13,CASSLGAGEGFSPLHF,TGTGCCAGCAGCTTAGGCGCCGGGGAGGGGTTTTCACCCCTCCACTTT
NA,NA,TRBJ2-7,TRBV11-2,CASSPGPAGKIGYEQYF,TGTGCCAGCAGCCCCGGACCGGCAGGGAAGATCGGCTACGAGCAGTACTTC
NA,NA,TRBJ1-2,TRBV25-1,CASSGLSRESGYTF,TGTGCCAGCAGTGGCCTCAGCAGGGAAAGCGGCTACACCTTC
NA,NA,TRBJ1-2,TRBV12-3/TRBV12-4,CASSLGGPPNYGYTF,TGTGCCAGCAGTTTAGGGGGGCCCCCTAACTATGGCTACACCTTC
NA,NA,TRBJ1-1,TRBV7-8,CASTSQTNTEAFF,TGTGCCAGCACCTCCCAGACGAACACTGAAGCTTTCTTT
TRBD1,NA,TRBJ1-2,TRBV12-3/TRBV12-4,CASSRQQGASGYTF,TGTGCCAGCAGTCGCCAACAGGGGGCGAGCGGCTACACCTTC
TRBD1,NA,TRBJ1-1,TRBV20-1,CSASDRLNTEAFF,TGCAGTGCTTCGGACAGGCTAAACACTGAAGCTTTCTTT
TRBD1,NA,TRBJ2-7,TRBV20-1,CSAREDRVPGEQYF,TGCAGTGCTAGAGAGGACAGGGTTCCAGGCGAGCAGTACTTC
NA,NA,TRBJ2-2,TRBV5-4,CASTPQGWNTGELFF,TGTGCCAGCACTCCGCAAGGCTGGAACACCGGGGAGCTGTTTTTT
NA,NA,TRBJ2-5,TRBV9,CASSVSEIQETQYF,TGTGCCAGCAGCGTAAGTGAGATTCAAGAGACCCAGTACTTC
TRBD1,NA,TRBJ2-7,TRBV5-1,CASSGQGASDEQYF,TGCGCCAGCAGCGGACAGGGGGCATCAGACGAGCAGTACTTC
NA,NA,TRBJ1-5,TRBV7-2,CASSLEWGTHQPQHF,TGTGCCAGCAGCCTGGAGTGGGGTACGCATCAGCCCCAGCATTTT
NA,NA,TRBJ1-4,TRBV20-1,CSASPRGGEKLFF,TGCAGTGCTAGTCCGAGGGGGGGAGAAAAACTGTTTTTT
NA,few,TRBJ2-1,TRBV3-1,CASSLEGGSSYNEQFF,TGTGCCAGCAGTCTTGAGGGGGGAAGCTCCTACAATGAGCAGTTCTTC
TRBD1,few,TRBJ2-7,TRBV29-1,CSVGGGQGGYEQYF,TGCAGCGTTGGGGGGGGACAGGGAGGCTACGAGCAGTACTTC
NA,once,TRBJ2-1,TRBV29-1,CSVTRSSYNEQFF,TGCAGCGTTACCAGGAGCTCCTACAATGAGCAGTTCTTC
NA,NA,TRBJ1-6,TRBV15,CATSLGQNNSPLHF,TGTGCCACCAGCTTAGGACAGAATAATTCACCCCTCCACTTT
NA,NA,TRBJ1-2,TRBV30,CAWRQPPGYGYTF,TGTGCCTGGAGACAGCCTCCGGGCTATGGCTACACCTTC
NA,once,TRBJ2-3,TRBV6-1,CASSPSYGGRTDTQYF,TGTGCCAGCAGTCCTTCGTACGGGGGGCGCACAGATACGCAGTATTTT
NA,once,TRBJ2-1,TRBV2,CATSKDVSSYNEQFF,TGTGCCACCAGTAAGGACGTGAGCTCCTACAATGAGCAGTTCTTC
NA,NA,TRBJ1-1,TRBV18,CASSSYLDEMAEAFF,TGTGCCAGCTCGTCCTATCTAGACGAAATGGCTGAAGCTTTCTTT
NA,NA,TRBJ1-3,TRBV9,CASTGASGNTIYF,TGTGCCAGCACCGGGGCGTCTGGAAACACCATATATTTT
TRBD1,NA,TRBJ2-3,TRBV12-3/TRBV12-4,CASSRDRGEADTQYF,TGTGCCAGCAGTAGGGACAGGGGAGAGGCAGATACGCAGTATTTT
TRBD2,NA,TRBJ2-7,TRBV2,CASGTSGGRTYEQYF,TGTGCCAGCGGGACTAGCGGGGGCAGAACGTACGAGCAGTACTTC
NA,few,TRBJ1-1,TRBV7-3,CASSLTGEAFF,TGTGCCAGCAGCCTTACAGGGGAAGCTTTCTTT
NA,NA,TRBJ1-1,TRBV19,CASSRSGKSEAFF,TGTGCCAGTAGTAGGAGTGGAAAGTCTGAAGCTTTCTTT
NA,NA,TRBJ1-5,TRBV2,CASSVSNSNQPQHF,TGTGCCAGCAGTGTCTCAAATAGCAATCAGCCCCAGCATTTT
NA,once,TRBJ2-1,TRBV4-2,CASSQILGEPPSNEQFF,TGTGCCAGCAGCCAAATACTCGGGGAACCCCCTAGCAATGAGCAGTTCTTC
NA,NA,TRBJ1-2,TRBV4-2,CASSQESEAGYGYTF,TGTGCCAGCAGCCAAGAGTCTGAGGCAGGCTATGGCTACACCTTC
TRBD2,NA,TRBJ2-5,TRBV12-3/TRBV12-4,CASSFHAGGRETQYF,TGTGCCAGCAGTTTTCACGCGGGGGGAAGAGAGACCCAGTACTTC
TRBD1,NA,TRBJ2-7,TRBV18,CASSPPGQYLYEQYF,TGTGCCAGCTCACCACCGGGACAGTACCTTTACGAGCAGTACTTC
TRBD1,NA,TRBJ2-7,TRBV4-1,CASSREPTGSDYEQYF,TGCGCCAGCAGCCGCGAGCCGACAGGGTCCGACTACGAGCAGTACTTC
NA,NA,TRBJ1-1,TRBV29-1,CSVGEGMNTEAFF,TGCAGCGTTGGCGAGGGCATGAACACTGAAGCTTTCTTT
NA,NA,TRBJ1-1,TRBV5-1,CASSLVAGQYTEAFF,TGCGCCAGCAGCTTGGTGGCAGGACAATACACTGAAGCTTTCTTT
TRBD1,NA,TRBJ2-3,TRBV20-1,CSAVRDSLGSRDTQYF,TGCAGTGCTGTCCGGGACAGTTTAGGTTCCAGGGATACGCAGTATTTT
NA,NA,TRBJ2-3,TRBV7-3,CASSSIQGSTQYF,TGTGCCAGCAGCTCAATACAGGGAAGTACGCAGTATTTT
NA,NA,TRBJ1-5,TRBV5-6,CASSLVTDGQPQHF,TGTGCCAGCAGCTTGGTGACGGACGGTCAGCCCCAGCATTTT
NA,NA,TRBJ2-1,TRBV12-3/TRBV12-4,CASSLLAEQFF,TGTGCCAGCAGCCTTCTAGCGGAGCAGTTCTTC
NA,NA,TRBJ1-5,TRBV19,CASRGPGKDQAQHF,TGTGCCAGTAGGGGGCCAGGGAAAGATCAGGCCCAGCATTTT
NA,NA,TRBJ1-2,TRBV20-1,CSARGGGGYGYTF,TGCAGTGCTAGAGGGGGGGGTGGCTATGGCTACACCTTC
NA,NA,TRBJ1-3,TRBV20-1,CSASPTQGQRPSGNTIYF,TGCAGTGCTAGCCCCACCCAAGGACAGCGTCCCTCTGGAAACACCATATATTTT
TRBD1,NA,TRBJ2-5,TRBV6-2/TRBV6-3,CASSTWGTGPQYF,TGTGCCAGCAGCACCTGGGGGACAGGACCCCAGTACTTC
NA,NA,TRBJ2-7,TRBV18,CASSPDGTNEQYF,TGTGCCAGCTCACCGGACGGGACGAACGAGCAGTACTTC
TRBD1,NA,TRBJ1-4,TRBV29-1,CSVKTGTVIEKLFF,TGCAGCGTTAAAACCGGGACAGTCATTGAAAAACTGTTTTTT
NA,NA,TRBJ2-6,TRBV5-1,CASSSTWTAGANVLTF,TGCGCCAGCAGCTCTACTTGGACAGCTGGGGCCAACGTCCTGACTTTC